This T cell receptor beta chain was retrieved from a study of blood T cell repertoires in COVID-19. Whole-study context: Some COVID-19 samples were acute and others convalescent; all came from the United States, Italy and Spain. Nucleic acid was either cDNA or gDNA, and it came from T cells, B-cell-depleted T cells, or PBMCs.

Seattle participants joined during active infection and were tracked over time. Original data processing: Reference gene primer amplification yielded estimated nucleated cell counts. Generated by immunoSEQ multiplex PCR, the TCRdb table keeps only in-frame clones and is missing some. That table supplies the V and J calls and clone size; D and trimming were determined from the DNA. The table lists approximately 240,000 clones, about 83% of them singletons, with 1.3% in the top ten. The CDR3 has 12 amino acids. The germline CDR1 and CDR2 sequences are DFQATT and SNEGSKA (reference sequence). Trimming took off 3 bases at V and 5 bases at J, with 11 bases between the two ends.

Input material: peripheral blood. The chain recombines TRBV20-1 with TRBJ2-7; D possibly corresponds to TRBD1 (6 bases). The sequence derives from a woman in her thirties with COVID-19, enrolled during active disease. Here the CDR3 DNA reads TGCAGTGCTAGTAAACAGGGCCACGAGCAGTACTTC. Its protein product is CSASKQGHEQYF.